This TCR beta chain comes out of a study of blood T cell repertoires in COVID-19. The ends were cut back, 3 bases at V and 2 bases at J, with 14 bases in the middle. Germline CDR1 reads MNHEY; CDR2 reads SVGEGT. The CDR3 length is 15 residues. This clone was observed a single time. Authors' methods: Amplification of reference gene primers was used by the study to estimate nucleated cell counts. Using immunoSEQ multiplex PCR, the repertoire was profiled, and TCRdb retains in-frame clones only, with some absent. V, J and clone size are those of that table, while D and trimming were read from the DNA. The sample yields 130,000 or so clones, roughly 83% seen once.

The clonotype originates from a woman at least 80 years old with acute or convalescent COVID-19. The material sequenced was peripheral blood. The chain couples TRBV6-2 or TRBV6-3 to TRBJ2-7, with D perhaps matching TRBD1 (6 bases). CDR3 coding DNA: TGTGCCAGCAGTTATGCGACAGGAACAACCTACGAGCAGTACTTC. Encoded protein: CASSYATGTTYEQYF.